The present T cell receptor (beta chain) was sequenced within a study of control samples from healthy donors and cancer patients. Germline V gene lookup returns CDR1 MNHEY and CDR2 SMNVEV (reference sequence). V gave up 6 bases and J gave up 5 bases, with 11 bases separating them. This CDR3 has 14 amino acids. Sequenced by immunoSEQ multiplex PCR; TCRdb stores in-frame clones only, minus some. This table holds some 70,000 clones, around 84% found once. The TCR sequence derives from a woman aged 45-60 years with lung cancer. This rearrangement joins TRBV27 to TRBJ1-6; perhaps TRBD1 as D (5 bases). Material: PBMCs. The CDR3 nucleotides are TGTGCCAGCAGGGGGACGGAGAATAATTCACCCCTCCACTTT. This sequence encodes CASRGTENNSPLHF.